Below, 4 T cell receptor beta chains from the same sample are listed, as sequenced in a study of STAT5B mutations in CD4+ large granular lymphocyte leukemia. Profiling relied on immunoSEQ multiplex PCR, and the TCRdb table lists in-frame clones only, not all of them. This table holds around 30,000 clones, less than 85% found once. Sequenced sample: CD4+ T cells from blood buffy coats. The source is a human donor in good health.

The V call is TRBV4-1, the J call TRBJ1-2, with no clear D. Germline values: CDR1 MGHRA, CDR2 YSYEKL. Trimming left V 0 bases short and J 6 bases short, with 5 bases between. This CDR3 is built from 12 residues. The CDR3 loop reads CASSQDGDGYTF. The CDR3 bases are TGCGCCAGCAGCCAAGACGGCGATGGCTACACCTTC.

The rearrangement uses TRBV29-1 and TRBJ2-7, with 11 bases aligning to TRBD2. CDR1 and CDR2 from the germline V gene are SQVTM and ANQGSEA. The CDR3 spans 12 residues. The V and J ends lost 4 bases and 7 bases, in that order; junction bases with no gene match: 3. CDR3: CSVASGGREQYF. The DNA for the CDR3 is TGCAGCGTTGCTAGCGGGGGGCGGGAGCAGTACTTC.

This chain joins TRBV2 and TRBJ1-5; D possibly corresponds to TRBD1 (6 bases). CDR3 length: 16 amino acids. Germline lookup yields CDR1 SNHLY and CDR2 FYNNEI. Trimming removed 3 bases at V and 6 bases at J, with 18 bases between. DNA of the CDR3: TGTGCCAGCAGTGAGGAGGGGAGGGGGTCAAGTCAGCCCCAGCATTTT. The encoded protein is CASSEEGRGSSQPQHF.

V is TRBV25-1 and J is TRBJ2-7; 11 bases fit TRBD1. The CDR3 extends over 14 amino acids. CDR1 is MGHDK and CDR2 is SYGVNS in the germline V gene. Trimming at V came to 1 base and at J to 5 bases, leaving 1 base not matched to a gene. CDR3 sequence (DNA): TGTGCCAGCAGTGAATGGACAGGGGGCGACGAGCAGTACTTC. This translates into CASSEWTGGDEQYF.